The 22 T cell receptor beta chains in this list originate from one sample, sequenced in a study of PD-1 blockade in classical Hodgkin lymphoma. Described time point: cycle 4 day 1 (C4D1), after more than five weeks of nivolumab. Exposure to brentuximab vedotin varied, and each patient had relapsed following autologous stem cell transplantation. Assay: immunoSEQ multiplex PCR; the TCRdb copy retains only in-frame clones and omits some. The profile shows around 25,000 clones, about 80% of them singletons. Sequenced here: peripheral blood mononuclear cells (PBMCs), sampled before the fourth cycle of nivolumab. The receptors stem from a human donor with classical Hodgkin lymphoma.

The chain is built from TRBV5-6 and TRBJ1-1; TRBD1 matches at 9 bases. The length of the CDR3 is 13 residues. The V segment lost 4 bases and the J segment 8 bases; nucleotides outside the gene matches: 6. Germline-derived CDR1 and CDR2 are SGHDT and YYEEEE. CDR3 sequence: CASSPQGATEAFF. CDR3 sequence (DNA): TGTGCCAGCAGCCCACAGGGGGCGACCGAAGCTTTCTTT.

The chain uses TRBV7-2 and TRBJ2-5; D is uncertain. Germline V CDR1 and CDR2: SGHTA, FQGNSA. CDR3 length equals 17 residues. V shed 1 base and J shed 5 bases, with 20 bases lying between them. CDR3 DNA sequence: TGTGCCAGCAGCTTAGGTCTCCTAGTGGGCCCCCATGAGACCCAGTACTTC. It encodes CASSLGLLVGPHETQYF.

CDR3 bases: TGTGCCAGTAGTGGCAGGGGGTATAGCAATCAGCCCCAGCATTTT. Its translation: CASSGRGYSNQPQHF. This chain uses TRBV19 with TRBJ1-5; 7 positions match TRBD1. The trim removed 5 bases at V and 0 bases at J, leaving 4 bases unmatched. This CDR3 contains 15 residues. The germline CDR1 and CDR2 sequences are LNHDA and SQIVND (reference sequence). The variable domain in full, with the rest retrieved from reference TRBV19 and TRBJ1-5, is DGGITQSPKYLFRKEGQNVTLSCEQNLNHDAMYWYRQDPGQGLRLIYYSQIVNDFQKGDIAEGYSVSREKKESFPLTVTSAQKNPTAFYLCASSGRGYSNQPQHFGDGTRLSIL.

V is TRBV29-1 and J is TRBJ1-1, with 11 bases that match TRBD1. Germline lookup yields CDR1 SQVTM and CDR2 ANQGSEA. This CDR3 is built from 14 residues. The trim removed 7 bases at V and 3 bases at J, leaving 7 bases unmatched. In DNA form, the CDR3 reads TGCAGCGGGACACCGGGACAGGGGGACACTGAAGCTTTCTTT. Protein product: CSGTPGQGDTEAFF.

The chain joins TRBV30 to TRBJ2-7; 9 bases line up with TRBD1. The ends lost 5 bases at V and 5 bases at J; junction bases unmatched: 10. CDR3 size: 14 residues. CDR1 and CDR2 (germline): GTSNPN, SVGIG (reference sequence). CDR3 sequence: CAWAARTGGDEQYF. CDR3 DNA sequence: TGTGCCTGGGCGGCAAGAACAGGGGGCGACGAGCAGTACTTC.

The V gene is TRBV19, the J gene TRBJ1-5; D unclear. The V gene lost 4 bases and the J gene lost 2 bases, with 9 bases spanning the gap. CDR3 size: 14 residues. Germline V gives CDR1 LNHDA, CDR2 SQIVND (reference sequence). The CDR3 sequence is CASSTPPGNQPQHF. The CDR3 DNA follows: TGTGCCAGTAGTACCCCCCCAGGCAATCAGCCCCAGCATTTT.

This clone was recorded only once. The rearrangement links TRBV29-1 to TRBJ2-1; possibly TRBD2 for D (6 bases). The CDR3 covers 14 residues. The V gene's germline CDR1 is SQVTM and CDR2 ANQGSEA. V was cut by 4 bases and J by 7 bases, with 17 bases left in between. The DNA for the CDR3 is TGCAGCGTTGCGGGAACTGGGGGGAGGAATGAGCAGTTCTTC. Protein product: CSVAGTGGRNEQFF.

This clone has just a few counts. Other DNA variants within this sample encode the same CDR3. The V and J genes are TRBV19 and TRBJ2-7, with 8 nucleotides matching TRBD1. CDR1 and CDR2 from the germline V gene are LNHDA and SQIVND (reference sequence). The CDR3 is made up of 13 amino acids. The junction had 3 bases not matched to a gene; V was cut back by 5 bases and J by 3 bases. The CDR3 coding sequence is TGTGCCAGTAGTCGGGACAGGAACTACGAGCAGTACTTC. Residues: CASSRDRNYEQYF.

The V call is TRBV7-9, the J call TRBJ1-2; no definite D call. Trimming pared 5 bases from V and 0 bases from J, leaving 13 bases between. Germline lookup yields CDR1 SEHNR and CDR2 FQNEAQ (reference sequence). This CDR3 has 15 residues. This CDR3 reads CASSPGKPTNYGYTF. Written as DNA, the CDR3 is TGTGCCAGCAGCCCAGGAAAGCCAACTAACTATGGCTACACCTTC.

The chain uses TRBV5-8 and TRBJ1-1, with a weak D call TRBD1 (6 bases). V lost 1 base, J lost 1 base, and 14 bases lay in between. Germline CDR1 and CDR2: SGHTS and YDEGEE. The CDR3 runs 16 residues. CDR3 DNA: TGTGCCAGCAGCTTGTCCCACAGGGTTTGGAACACTGAAGCTTTCTTT. This translates into CASSLSHRVWNTEAFF.

This chain joins TRBV6-1 and TRBJ2-6; 8 bases line up with TRBD1. V was clipped by 4 bases and J by 2 bases; unmatched bases: 1. Germline CDR1 is MNHNS and CDR2 is SASEGT. This CDR3 contains 15 residues. In DNA form, the CDR3 reads TGTGCCAGCAGTGGGACAGGGACTGGGGCCAACGTCCTGACTTTC. This encodes CASSGTGTGANVLTF.

To note about this clone: Compared with germline, one end of the junction differs, possibly owing to a read error. The chain carries TRBV29-1 and TRBJ1-2; D is uncertain. CDR1 is SQVTM and CDR2 is ANQGSEA in the germline V gene. The CDR3 covers 13 residues. The CDR3 sequence: CSVEEGADYGYTF. CDR3 nucleotides: TGCAGCGTCGAAGAGGGAGCGGACTATGGCTACACCTTC.

J is TRBJ1-1 and V is TRBV18, with 9 bases that match TRBD1. The CDR3 contains 15 residues. In germline, CDR1 is KGHSH, CDR2 LQKENI. Trimming cost V 2 bases and J 0 bases; bases outside gene matches: 1. CDR3 nucleotides: TGTGCCAGCTCACCAGGACAGGGGATGAACACTGAAGCTTTCTTT. Its translation is CASSPGQGMNTEAFF.

The rearrangement links TRBV5-1 to TRBJ2-7; 9 bases are shared with TRBD2. J lost 5 bases, V lost 1 base, and 4 bases had no gene match. This CDR3 is built from 14 residues. Germline V gives CDR1 SGHRS, CDR2 YFSETQ. The CDR3 protein is CASSLTAGGDEQYF. In nucleotides, the CDR3 is TGCGCCAGCAGCTTGACTGCGGGAGGGGACGAGCAGTACTTC.

This chain joins TRBV5-1 and TRBJ1-2; D may be TRBD1 (6 bases). V gave up 1 base and J gave up 3 bases, with 13 bases separating them. From germline, CDR1 is SGHRS and CDR2 YFSETQ. The CDR3 spans 15 residues. The CDR3 protein is CASSLTGSTDYGYTF. CDR3 DNA sequence: TGCGCCAGCAGCTTGACAGGGTCGACTGACTATGGCTACACCTTC.

Relative to its sample, this clone is medium-sized. The rearrangement links TRBV19 to TRBJ2-1; D uncertain. V was cut by 5 bases and J by 13 bases, with 12 bases left in between. The CDR3 has 11 amino acids. CDR1 and CDR2 (germline): LNHDA, SQIVND (reference sequence). The CDR3 sequence is CASSPPPSQFF. The DNA for the CDR3 is TGTGCCAGTAGTCCCCCGCCGTCACAGTTCTTC.

This chain joins TRBV19 and TRBJ1-5, with unresolved D. With 6 bases removed from V and 6 bases from J, the gap between germline ends came to 9 bases. CDR3 length equals 12 residues. Germline V gene data show CDR1 as LNHDA and CDR2 as SQIVND (reference sequence). CDR3 coding DNA: TGTGCCAGTAGCCTGGTTAGTCAGCCCCAGCATTTT. Protein sequence: CASSLVSQPQHF.

This clone was seen a single time. The J gene is TRBJ2-6, the V gene TRBV7-9; unclear D gene. This CDR3 region has 18 residues. Per the germline V gene, CDR1 is SEHNR and CDR2 is FQNEAQ (reference sequence). V was pared by 5 bases and J by 1 base, with 18 bases between. The CDR3 DNA reads TGTGCCAGCAGCGCCCAAAAAGGGTTTATTTCTGGGGCCAACGTCCTGACTTTC. It yields the protein CASSAQKGFISGANVLTF.

This clone was picked up a small number of times. The V and J genes are TRBV19 and TRBJ1-1; 9 bases align to TRBD1. V dropped 8 bases and J dropped 10; count of bases not matched to a gene: 5. The CDR3 covers 11 residues. The germline V gene has CDR1 LNHDA and CDR2 SQIVND (reference sequence). CDR3 region: CASHRGLGAFF. The CDR3 DNA reads as TGTGCCAGTCACAGGGGGCTGGGAGCTTTCTTT.

V and J are TRBV15 and TRBJ2-7; 8 bases map to TRBD1. V lost 2 bases, J lost 4 bases, and 10 bases stayed unmatched. The CDR3 extends over 16 amino acids. Germline V lookup: CDR1 LNHNV, CDR2 YYDKDF (reference sequence). The DNA for the CDR3 is TGTGCCACCAGCAGACCCACCGGGACAGGAGATTACGAGCAGTACTTC. It codes for CATSRPTGTGDYEQYF.

This clone has a handful of counts. V is TRBV27 and J is TRBJ2-7; tentatively, D is TRBD1 (5 bases). Trimming took off 0 bases at V and 3 bases at J, with 9 bases between the two ends. The CDR3 extends over 14 amino acids. Germline CDR1 reads MNHEY; CDR2 reads SMNVEV (reference sequence). CDR3 amino acids: CASSLSGVVYEQYF. CDR3 nucleotide sequence: TGTGCCAGCAGTTTATCAGGGGTGGTCTACGAGCAGTACTTC.

This clone was seen a few times. V gene TRBV2 combines with J gene TRBJ1-6; no clear D gene. Per the germline V gene, CDR1 is SNHLY and CDR2 is FYNNEI. The CDR3 sequence is 14 residues long. Trimming removed 6 bases from V and 8 bases from J, with 14 bases in between. CDR3 region: CASRLEGRDSPLHF. CDR3 bases: TGTGCCAGCAGACTCGAGGGCCGGGATTCACCCCTCCACTTT.